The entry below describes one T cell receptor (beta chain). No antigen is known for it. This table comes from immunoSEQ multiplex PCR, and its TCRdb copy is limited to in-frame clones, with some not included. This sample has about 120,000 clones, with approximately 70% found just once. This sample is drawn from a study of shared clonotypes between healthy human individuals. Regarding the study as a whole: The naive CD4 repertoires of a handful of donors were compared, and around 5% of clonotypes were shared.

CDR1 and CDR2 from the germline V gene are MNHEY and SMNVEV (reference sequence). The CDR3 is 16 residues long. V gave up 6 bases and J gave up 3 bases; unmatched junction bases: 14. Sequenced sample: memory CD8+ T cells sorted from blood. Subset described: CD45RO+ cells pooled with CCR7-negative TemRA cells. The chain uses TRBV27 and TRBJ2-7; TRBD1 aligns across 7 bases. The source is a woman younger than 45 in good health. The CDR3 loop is CASRRGPYNLGYEQYF. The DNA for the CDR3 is TGTGCCAGCAGAAGGGGGCCGTACAATCTGGGCTACGAGCAGTACTTC.